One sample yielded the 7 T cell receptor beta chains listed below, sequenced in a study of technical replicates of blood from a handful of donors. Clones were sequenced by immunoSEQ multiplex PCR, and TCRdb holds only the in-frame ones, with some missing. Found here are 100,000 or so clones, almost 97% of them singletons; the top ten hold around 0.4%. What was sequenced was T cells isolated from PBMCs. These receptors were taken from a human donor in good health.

CDR3 region: CASIGLAGGGGYTF. CDR3 bases: TGTGCCAGCATTGGACTAGCGGGAGGCGGTGGCTACACCTTC. The chain has TRBV21-1 and TRBJ1-2. TRBV21-1 is a documented pseudogene. The length of the CDR3 is 14 residues.

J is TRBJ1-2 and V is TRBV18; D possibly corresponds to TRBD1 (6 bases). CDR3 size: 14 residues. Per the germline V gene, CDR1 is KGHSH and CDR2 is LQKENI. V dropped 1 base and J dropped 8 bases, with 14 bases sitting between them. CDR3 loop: CASSPRGGREGYTF. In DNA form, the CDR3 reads TGTGCCAGCTCACCACGTGGGGGCAGGGAAGGCTACACCTTC.

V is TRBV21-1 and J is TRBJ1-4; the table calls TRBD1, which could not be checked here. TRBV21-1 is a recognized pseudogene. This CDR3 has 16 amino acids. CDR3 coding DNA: TGTGCCAGCAGCCTAAGAATCTATATCAGGGTAACAAAACTGTTTTTT. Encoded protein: CASSLRIYIRVTKLFF.

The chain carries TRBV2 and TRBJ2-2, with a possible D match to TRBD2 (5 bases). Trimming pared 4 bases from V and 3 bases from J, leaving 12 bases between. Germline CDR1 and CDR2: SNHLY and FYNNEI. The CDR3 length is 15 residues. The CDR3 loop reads CASSGRLADTGELFF. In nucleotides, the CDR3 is TGTGCCAGCAGTGGAAGGCTAGCAGACACCGGGGAGCTGTTTTTT.

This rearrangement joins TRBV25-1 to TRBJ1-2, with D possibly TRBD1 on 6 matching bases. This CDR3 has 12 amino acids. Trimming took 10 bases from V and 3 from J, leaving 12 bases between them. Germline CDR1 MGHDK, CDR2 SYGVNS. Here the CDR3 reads CATEQGDYGYTF. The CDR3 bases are TGTGCCACCGAACAGGGAGACTATGGCTACACCTTC.

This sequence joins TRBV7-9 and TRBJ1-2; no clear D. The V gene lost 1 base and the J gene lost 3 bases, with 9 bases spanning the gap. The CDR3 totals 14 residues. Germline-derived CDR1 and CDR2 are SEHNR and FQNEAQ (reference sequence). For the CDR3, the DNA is TGTGCCAGCAGCTTAGACACTAAGGACTATGGCTACACCTTC. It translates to CASSLDTKDYGYTF.

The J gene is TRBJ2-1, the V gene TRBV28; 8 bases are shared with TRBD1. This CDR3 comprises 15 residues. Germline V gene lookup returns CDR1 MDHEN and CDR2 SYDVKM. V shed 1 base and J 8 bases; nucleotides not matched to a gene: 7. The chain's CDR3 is CASSLYGQGNYEQFF. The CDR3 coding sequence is TGTGCCAGCAGTTTATACGGACAGGGAAACTATGAGCAGTTCTTC.